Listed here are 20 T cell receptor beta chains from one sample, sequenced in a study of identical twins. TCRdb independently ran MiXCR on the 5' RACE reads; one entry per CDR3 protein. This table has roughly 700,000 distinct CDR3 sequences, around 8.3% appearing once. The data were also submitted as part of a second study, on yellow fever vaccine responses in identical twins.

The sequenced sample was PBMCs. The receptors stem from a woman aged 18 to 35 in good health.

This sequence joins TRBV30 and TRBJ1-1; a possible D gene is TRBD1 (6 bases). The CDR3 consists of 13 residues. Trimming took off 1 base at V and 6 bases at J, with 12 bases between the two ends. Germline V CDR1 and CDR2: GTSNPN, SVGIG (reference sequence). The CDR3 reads CAWSATGLPEAFF. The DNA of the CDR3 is TGTGCCTGGAGTGCCACAGGGTTGCCTGAAGCTTTCTTT.

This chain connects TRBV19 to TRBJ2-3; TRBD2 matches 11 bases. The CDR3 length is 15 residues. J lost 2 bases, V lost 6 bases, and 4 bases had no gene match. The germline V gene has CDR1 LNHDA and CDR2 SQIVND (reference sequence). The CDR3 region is CASRPGLAATDTQYF. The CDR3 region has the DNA TGTGCCAGTAGACCGGGACTAGCGGCCACAGATACGCAGTATTTT.

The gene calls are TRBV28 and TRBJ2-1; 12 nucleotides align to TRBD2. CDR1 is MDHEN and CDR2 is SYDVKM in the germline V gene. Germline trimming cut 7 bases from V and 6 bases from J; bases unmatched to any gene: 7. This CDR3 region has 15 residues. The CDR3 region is CASNALAGGRNEQFF. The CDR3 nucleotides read TGTGCCAGCAACGCTCTAGCGGGAGGGCGCAATGAGCAGTTCTTC.

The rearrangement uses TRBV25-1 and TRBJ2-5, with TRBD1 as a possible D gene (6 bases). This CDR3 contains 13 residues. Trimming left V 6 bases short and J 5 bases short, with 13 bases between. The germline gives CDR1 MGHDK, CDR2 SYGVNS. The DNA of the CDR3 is TGTGCCAGCAGGGCAGGGGCAAGGGAGACCCAGTACTTC. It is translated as CASRAGARETQYF.

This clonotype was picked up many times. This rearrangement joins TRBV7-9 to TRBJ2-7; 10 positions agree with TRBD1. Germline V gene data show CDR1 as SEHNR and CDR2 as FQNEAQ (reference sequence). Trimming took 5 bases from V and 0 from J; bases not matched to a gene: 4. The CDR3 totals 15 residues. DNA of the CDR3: TGTGCCAGCAGCACCGGACAGGGGGGCTCCTACGAGCAGTACTTC. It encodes CASSTGQGGSYEQYF.

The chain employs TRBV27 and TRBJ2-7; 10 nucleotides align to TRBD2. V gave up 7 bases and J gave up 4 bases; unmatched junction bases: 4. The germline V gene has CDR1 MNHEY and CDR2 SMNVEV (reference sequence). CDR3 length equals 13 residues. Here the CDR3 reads CASKRGGRYEQYF. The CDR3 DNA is TGTGCCAGCAAGCGGGGGGGGAGATACGAGCAGTACTTC.

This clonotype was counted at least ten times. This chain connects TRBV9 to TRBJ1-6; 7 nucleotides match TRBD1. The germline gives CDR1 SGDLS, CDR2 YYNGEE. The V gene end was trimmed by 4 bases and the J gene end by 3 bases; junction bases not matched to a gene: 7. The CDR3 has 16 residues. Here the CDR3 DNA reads TGTGCCAGCAGCCTCCGGGACAGAGTCTATAATTCACCCCTCCACTTT. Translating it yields CASSLRDRVYNSPLHF. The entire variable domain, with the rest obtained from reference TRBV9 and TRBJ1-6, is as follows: DSGVTQTPKHLITATGQRVTLRCSPRSGDLSVYWYQQSLDQGLQFLIQYYNGEERAKGNILERFSAQQFPDLHSELNLSSLELGDSALYFCASSLRDRVYNSPLHFGNGTRLTVT.

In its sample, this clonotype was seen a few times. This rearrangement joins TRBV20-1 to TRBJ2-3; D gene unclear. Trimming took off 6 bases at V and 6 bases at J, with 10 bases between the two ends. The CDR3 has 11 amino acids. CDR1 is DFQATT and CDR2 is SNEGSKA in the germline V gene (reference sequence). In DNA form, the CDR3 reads TGCAGTGCCTCGGACCATGATACGCAGTATTTT. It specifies CSASDHDTQYF.

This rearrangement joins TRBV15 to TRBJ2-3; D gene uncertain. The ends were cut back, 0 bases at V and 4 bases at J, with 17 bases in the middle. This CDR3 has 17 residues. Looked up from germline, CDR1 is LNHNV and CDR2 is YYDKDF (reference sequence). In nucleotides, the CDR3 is TGTGCCACCAGCAGAGATCTTAACCGGGTACGCGCAGATACGCAGTATTTT. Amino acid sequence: CATSRDLNRVRADTQYF.

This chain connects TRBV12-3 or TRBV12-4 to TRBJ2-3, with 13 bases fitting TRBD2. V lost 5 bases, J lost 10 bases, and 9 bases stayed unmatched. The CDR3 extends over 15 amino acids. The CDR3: CASSTGLAGPRAQYF. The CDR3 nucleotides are TGTGCCAGCAGTACGGGACTAGCGGGACCGAGAGCGCAGTATTTT.

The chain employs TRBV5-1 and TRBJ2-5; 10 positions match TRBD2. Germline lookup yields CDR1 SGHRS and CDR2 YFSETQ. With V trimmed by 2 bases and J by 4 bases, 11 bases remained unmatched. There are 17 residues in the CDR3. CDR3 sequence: CASSLISGRGKGETQYF. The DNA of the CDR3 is TGCGCCAGCAGCTTAATCAGCGGGAGGGGTAAGGGAGAGACCCAGTACTTC.

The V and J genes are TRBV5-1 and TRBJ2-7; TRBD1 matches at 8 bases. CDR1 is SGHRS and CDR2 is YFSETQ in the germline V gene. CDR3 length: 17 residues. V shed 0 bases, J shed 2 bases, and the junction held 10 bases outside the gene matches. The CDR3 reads CASSLALTGGPTYEQYF. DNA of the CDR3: TGCGCCAGCAGCTTGGCCCTTACAGGGGGTCCCACCTACGAGCAGTACTTC.

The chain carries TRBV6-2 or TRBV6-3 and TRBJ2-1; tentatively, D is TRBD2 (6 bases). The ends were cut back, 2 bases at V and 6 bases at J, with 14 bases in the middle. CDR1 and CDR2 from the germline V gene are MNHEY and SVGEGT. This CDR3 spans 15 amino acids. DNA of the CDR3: TGTGCCAGCAGTTACGAGGGAGGCAAAACCAATGAGCAGTTCTTC. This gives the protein CASSYEGGKTNEQFF.

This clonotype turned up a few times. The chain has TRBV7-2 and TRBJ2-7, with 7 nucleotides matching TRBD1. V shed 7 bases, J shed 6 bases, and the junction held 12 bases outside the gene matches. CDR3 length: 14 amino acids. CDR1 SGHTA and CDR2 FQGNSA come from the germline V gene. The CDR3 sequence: CASKPGQEFSEQYF. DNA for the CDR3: TGTGCCAGCAAACCAGGACAGGAGTTTAGCGAGCAGTACTTC. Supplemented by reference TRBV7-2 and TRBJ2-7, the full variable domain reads GAGVSQSPSNKVTEKGKDVELRCDPISGHTALYWYRQSLGQGLEFLIYFQGNSAPDKSGLPSDRFSAERTGGSVSTLTIQRTQQEDSAVYLCASKPGQEFSEQYFGPGTRLTVT.

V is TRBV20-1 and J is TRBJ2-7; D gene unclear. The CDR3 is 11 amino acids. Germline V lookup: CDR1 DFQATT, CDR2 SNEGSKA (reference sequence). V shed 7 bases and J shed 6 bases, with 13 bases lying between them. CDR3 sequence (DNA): TGCAGTGTAATGGAGATACGCGAGCAGTACTTC. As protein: CSVMEIREQYF.

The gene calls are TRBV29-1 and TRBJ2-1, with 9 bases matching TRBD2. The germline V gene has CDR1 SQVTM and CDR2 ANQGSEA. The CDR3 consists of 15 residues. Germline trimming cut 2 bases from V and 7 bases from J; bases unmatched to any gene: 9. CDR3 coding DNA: TGCAGCGTTGAACCGGGACTAGCTCCTTTTAATGAGCAGTTCTTC. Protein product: CSVEPGLAPFNEQFF.

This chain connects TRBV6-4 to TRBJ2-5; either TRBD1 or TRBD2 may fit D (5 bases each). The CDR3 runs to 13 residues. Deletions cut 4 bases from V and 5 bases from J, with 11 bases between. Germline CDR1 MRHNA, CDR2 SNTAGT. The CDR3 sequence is CASSAPEGETQYF. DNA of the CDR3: TGTGCCAGCAGTGCCCCCGAGGGGGAGACCCAGTACTTC.

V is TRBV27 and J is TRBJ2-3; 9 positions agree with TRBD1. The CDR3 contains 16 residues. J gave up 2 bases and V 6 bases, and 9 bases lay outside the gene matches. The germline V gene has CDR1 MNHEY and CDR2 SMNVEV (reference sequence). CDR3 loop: CASRPLDRGPTDTQYF. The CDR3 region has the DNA TGTGCCAGCAGGCCCCTGGACAGGGGTCCCACAGATACGCAGTATTTT.

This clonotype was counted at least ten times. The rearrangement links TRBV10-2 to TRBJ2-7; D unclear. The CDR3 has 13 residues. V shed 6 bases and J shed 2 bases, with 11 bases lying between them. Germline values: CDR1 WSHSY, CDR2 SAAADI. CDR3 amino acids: CASRKDIAYEQYF. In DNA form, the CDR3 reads TGCGCCAGCAGAAAAGACATTGCCTACGAGCAGTACTTC.

This CDR3 is CSATVDRGPQETQYF. The CDR3 DNA reads TGCAGTGCAACAGTAGACAGGGGCCCTCAAGAGACCCAGTACTTC. V gene TRBV20-1 combines with J gene TRBJ2-5; 8 positions agree with TRBD1. This CDR3 has 15 amino acids. V gave up 6 bases and J gave up 2 bases; unmatched junction bases: 11. Germline V gives CDR1 DFQATT, CDR2 SNEGSKA (reference sequence).